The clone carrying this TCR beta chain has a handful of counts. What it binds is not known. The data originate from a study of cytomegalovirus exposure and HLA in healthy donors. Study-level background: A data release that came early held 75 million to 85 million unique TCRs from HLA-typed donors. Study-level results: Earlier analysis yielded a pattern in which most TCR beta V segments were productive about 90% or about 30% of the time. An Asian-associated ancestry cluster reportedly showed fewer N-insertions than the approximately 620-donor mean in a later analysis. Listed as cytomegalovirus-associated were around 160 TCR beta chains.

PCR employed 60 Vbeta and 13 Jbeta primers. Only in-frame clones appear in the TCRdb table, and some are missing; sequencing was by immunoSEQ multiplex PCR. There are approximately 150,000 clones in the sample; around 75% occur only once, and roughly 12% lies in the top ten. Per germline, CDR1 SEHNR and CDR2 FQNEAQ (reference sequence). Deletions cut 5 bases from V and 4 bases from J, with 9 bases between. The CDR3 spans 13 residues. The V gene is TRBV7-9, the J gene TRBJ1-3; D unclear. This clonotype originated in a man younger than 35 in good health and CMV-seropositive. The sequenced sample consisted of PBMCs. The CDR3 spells CASSPGLGNTIYF. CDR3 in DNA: TGTGCCAGCAGCCCTGGGCTCGGAAACACCATATATTTT.